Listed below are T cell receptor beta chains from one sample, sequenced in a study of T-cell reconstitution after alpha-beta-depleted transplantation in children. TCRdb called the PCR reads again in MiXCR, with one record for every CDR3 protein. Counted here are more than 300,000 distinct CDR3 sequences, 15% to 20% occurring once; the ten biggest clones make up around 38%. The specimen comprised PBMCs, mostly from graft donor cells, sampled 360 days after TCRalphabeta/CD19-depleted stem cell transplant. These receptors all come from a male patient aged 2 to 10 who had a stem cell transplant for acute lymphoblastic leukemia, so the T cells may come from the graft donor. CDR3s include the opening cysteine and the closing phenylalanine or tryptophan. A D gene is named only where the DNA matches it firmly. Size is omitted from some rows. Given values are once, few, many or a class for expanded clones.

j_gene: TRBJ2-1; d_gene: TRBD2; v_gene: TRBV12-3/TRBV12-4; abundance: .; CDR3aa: CASKPSGGIEQFF; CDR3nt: TGTGCCAGCAAACCATCGGGGGGTATTGAGCAGTTCTTC
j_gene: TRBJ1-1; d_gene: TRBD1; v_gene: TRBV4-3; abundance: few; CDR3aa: CASSQDRGIAFF; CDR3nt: TGCGCCAGCAGCCAAGACAGGGGGATCGCTTTCTTT
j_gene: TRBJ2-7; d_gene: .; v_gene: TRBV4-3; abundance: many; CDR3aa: CASSQSRGLSSYEQYF; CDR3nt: TGCGCCAGCAGCCAAAGCCGGGGACTGAGCTCCTACGAGCAGTACTTC
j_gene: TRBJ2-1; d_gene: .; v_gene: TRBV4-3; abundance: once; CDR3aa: CASSQEWVTSLDNEQFF; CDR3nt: TGCGCCAGCAGCCAAGAATGGGTCACAAGCCTAGACAATGAGCAGTTCTTC
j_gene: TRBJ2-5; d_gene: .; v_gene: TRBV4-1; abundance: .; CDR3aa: CASSQGRLETQYF; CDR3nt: TGCGCCAGCAGCCAAGGGAGGCTAGAGACCCAGTACTTC
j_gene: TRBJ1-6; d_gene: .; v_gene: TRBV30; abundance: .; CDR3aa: CAWSASREVPLHF; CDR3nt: TGTGCCTGGAGTGCCTCCCGTGAGGTGCCCCTCCACTTT
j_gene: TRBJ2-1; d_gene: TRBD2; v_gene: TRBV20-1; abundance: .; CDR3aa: CSASSGRAVEQFF; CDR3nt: TGCAGTGCTAGTAGCGGGAGGGCCGTGGAGCAGTTCTTC
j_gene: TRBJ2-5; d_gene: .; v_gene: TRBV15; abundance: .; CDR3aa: CATSRATGETQYF; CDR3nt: TGTGCCACCAGCAGAGCCACTGGGGAGACCCAGTACTTC
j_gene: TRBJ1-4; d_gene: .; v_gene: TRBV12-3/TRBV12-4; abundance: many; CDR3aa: CASKSGNEKLFF; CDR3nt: TGTGCCAGCAAATCAGGGAATGAAAAACTGTTTTTT
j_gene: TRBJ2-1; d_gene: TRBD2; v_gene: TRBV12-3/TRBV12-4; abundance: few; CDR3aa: CASNPIAGGNQFF; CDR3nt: TGTGCCAGCAACCCCATAGCGGGAGGTAACCAGTTCTTC
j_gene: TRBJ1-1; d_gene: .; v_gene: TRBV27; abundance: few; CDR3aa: CASRKRVESTEAFF; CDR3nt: TGTGCCAGCAGGAAAAGGGTCGAATCCACTGAAGCTTTCTTT
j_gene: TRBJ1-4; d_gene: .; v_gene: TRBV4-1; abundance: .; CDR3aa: CASSPTGLWEKLFF; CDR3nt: TGCGCCAGCAGCCCTACAGGGCTTTGGGAAAAACTGTTTTTT
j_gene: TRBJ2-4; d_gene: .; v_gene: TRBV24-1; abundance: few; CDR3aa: CATSDRKDGQNIQYF; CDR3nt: TGTGCCACCAGTGATCGAAAAGATGGACAAAACATTCAGTACTTC
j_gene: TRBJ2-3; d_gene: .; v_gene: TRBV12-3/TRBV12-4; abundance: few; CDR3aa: CASSFITVADTQYF; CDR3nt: TGTGCCAGCAGTTTCATAACGGTTGCAGATACGCAGTATTTT
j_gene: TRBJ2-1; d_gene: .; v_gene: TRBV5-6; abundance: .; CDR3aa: CASSSRLEGANEQFF; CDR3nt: TGTGCCAGCAGCTCGCGACTAGAGGGGGCTAATGAGCAGTTCTTC
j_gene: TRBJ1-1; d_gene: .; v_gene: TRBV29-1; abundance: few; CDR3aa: CSVEDTSAEAFF; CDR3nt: TGCAGCGTTGAAGACACGAGCGCTGAAGCTTTCTTT
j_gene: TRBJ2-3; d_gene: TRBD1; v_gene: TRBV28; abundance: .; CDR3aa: CASSSLATGLFTDTQYF; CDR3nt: TGTGCCAGCAGTTCCCTCGCGACAGGGTTGTTCACAGATACGCAGTATTTT
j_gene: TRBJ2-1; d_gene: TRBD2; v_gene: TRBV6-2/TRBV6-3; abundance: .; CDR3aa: CASSPLGLAGVAAYNEQFF; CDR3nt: TGTGCCAGCAGTCCACTGGGACTAGCGGGAGTTGCAGCCTACAATGAGCAGTTCTTC
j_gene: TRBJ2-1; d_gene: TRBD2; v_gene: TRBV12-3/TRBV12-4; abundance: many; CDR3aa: CASSLGGLAGVGEQFF; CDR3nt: TGTGCCAGCAGTTTAGGGGGACTAGCGGGAGTGGGTGAGCAGTTCTTC
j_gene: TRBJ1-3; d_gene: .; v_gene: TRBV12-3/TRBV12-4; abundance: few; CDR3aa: CASSREAGNTIYF; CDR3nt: TGTGCCAGCAGCAGGGAGGCTGGAAACACCATATATTTT
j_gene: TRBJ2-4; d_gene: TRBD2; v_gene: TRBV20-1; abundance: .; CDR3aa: CSARDRGGPKNIQYF; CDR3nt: TGCAGTGCTAGAGATCGCGGGGGGCCCAAAAACATTCAGTACTTC
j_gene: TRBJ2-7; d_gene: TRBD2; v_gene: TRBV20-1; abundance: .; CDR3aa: CSARGVQASGPTYEQYF; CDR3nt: TGCAGTGCTAGAGGTGTTCAGGCTAGCGGGCCGACCTACGAGCAGTACTTC
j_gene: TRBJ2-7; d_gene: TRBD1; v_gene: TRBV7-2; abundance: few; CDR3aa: CASSLGTVHEQYF; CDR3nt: TGTGCCAGCAGCCTCGGGACAGTCCACGAGCAGTACTTC
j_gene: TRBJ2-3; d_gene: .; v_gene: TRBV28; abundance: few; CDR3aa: CASSPTVGGDGTDTQYF; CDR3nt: TGTGCCAGCAGTCCTACTGTGGGGGGAGATGGCACAGATACGCAGTATTTT